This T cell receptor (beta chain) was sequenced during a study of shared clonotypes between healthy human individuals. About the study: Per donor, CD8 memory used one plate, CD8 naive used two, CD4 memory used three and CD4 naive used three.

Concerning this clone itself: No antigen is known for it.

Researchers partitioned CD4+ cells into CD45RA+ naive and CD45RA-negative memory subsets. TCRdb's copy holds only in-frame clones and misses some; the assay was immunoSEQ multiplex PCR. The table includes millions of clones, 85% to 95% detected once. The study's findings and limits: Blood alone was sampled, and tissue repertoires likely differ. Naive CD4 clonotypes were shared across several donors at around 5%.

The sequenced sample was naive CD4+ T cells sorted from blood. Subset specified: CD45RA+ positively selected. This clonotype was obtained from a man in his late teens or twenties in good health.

The DNA for the CDR3 is TGTGCCAGCAGTGACCGGGCGGCAGAGACCCAGTACTTC. This gives the protein CASSDRAAETQYF. V is TRBV2 and J is TRBJ2-5, with unresolved D. Trimming removed 3 bases from V and 4 bases from J, with 9 bases in between. Germline lookup yields CDR1 SNHLY and CDR2 FYNNEI. The CDR3 totals 13 residues.